This entry is about one T cell receptor beta chain. This record belongs to a study of CXCR3-negative and CXCR3-positive naive CD8 T cells. Each TRB cDNA library was prepared by 5' RACE (with UMI labels). TCRdb reprocessed the 5' RACE reads and stores each CDR3 protein as one record, lacking DNA. The sample holds about 66,000 distinct CDR3 sequences. Per germline, CDR1 SGHRS and CDR2 YFSETQ. The CDR3 consists of 13 residues. J is TRBJ2-7 and V is TRBV5-1; TCRdb returns TRBD1, unconfirmable since there is no DNA. This receptor was obtained from a human donor in good health. Some clones in this sample may be carry-over from other donors' samples. The sequenced sample consisted of naive CXCR3- CD8+ T cells from blood. Specified subset: CD45RO-CCR7+CD27+CD95- naive CD8+ T cells lacking CXCR3 (TNR3-). The CDR3 here is CASSLGQGGEQYF.